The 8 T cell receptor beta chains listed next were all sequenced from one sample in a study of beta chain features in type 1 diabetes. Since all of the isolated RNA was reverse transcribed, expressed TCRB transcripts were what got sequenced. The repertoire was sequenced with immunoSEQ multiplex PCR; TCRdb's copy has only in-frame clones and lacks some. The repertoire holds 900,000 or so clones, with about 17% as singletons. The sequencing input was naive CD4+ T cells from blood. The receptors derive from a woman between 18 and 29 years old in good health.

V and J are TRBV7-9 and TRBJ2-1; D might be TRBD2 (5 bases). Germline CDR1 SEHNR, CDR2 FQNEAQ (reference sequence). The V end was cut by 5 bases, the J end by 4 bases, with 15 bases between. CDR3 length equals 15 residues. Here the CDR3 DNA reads TGTGCCAGCAGCCCCGCCCGTAGCGTGTACAATGAGCAGTTCTTC. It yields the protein CASSPARSVYNEQFF.

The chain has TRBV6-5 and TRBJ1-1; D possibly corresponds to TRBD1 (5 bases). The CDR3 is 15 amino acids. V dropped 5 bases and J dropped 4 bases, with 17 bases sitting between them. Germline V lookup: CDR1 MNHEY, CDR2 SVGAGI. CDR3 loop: CASSSNQGWGTEAFF. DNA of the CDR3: TGTGCCAGCAGTAGTAACCAGGGATGGGGCACTGAAGCTTTCTTT.

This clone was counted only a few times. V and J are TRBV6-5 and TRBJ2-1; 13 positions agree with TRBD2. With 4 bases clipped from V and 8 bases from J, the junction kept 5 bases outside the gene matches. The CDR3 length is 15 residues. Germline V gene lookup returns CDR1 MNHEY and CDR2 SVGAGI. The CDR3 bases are TGTGCCAGCAGTTCGGGACTAGCGGGGAGGGATGAGCAGTTCTTC. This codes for CASSSGLAGRDEQFF.

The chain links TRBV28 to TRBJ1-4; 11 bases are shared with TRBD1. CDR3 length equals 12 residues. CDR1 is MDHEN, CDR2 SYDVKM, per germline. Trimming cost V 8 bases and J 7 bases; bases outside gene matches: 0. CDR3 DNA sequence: TGTGCCAGCGGGACAGGGGGTGAAAAACTGTTTTTT. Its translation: CASGTGGEKLFF.

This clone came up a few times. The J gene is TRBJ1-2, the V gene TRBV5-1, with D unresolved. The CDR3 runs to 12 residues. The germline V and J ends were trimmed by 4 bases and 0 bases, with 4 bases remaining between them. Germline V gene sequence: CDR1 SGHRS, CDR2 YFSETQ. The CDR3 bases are TGCGCCAGCAGCGGAGCTAACTATGGCTACACCTTC. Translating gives CASSGANYGYTF.

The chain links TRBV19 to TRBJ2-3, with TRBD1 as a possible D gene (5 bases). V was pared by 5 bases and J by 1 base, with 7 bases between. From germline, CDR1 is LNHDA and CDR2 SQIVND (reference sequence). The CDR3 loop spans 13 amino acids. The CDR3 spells CASSVRGTDTQYF. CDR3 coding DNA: TGTGCCAGTAGTGTCAGGGGCACAGATACGCAGTATTTT.

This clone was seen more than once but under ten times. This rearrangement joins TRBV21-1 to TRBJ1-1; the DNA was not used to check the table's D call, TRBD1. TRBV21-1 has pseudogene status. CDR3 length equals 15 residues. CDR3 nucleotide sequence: TGTGCCAGCAATAAAATTAGGACAGGGAAAACTGAAGCTTTCTTT. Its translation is CASNKIRTGKTEAFF.

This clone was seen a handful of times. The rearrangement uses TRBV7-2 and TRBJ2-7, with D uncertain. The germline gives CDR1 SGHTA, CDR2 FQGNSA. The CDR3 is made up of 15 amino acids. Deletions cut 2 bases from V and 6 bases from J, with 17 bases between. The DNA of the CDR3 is TGTGCCAGCAGCTTATCCAGCGTAGGCCTCGCCGAGCAGTACTTC. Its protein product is CASSLSSVGLAEQYF.